One sample yielded the 30 T cell receptor beta chains listed below, sequenced in a study of T cell changes during pregnancy in multiple sclerosis. This table comes from immunoSEQ multiplex PCR, and its TCRdb copy is limited to in-frame clones, with some not included. The table shows 40,000 to 55,000 clones, with roughly 90% occurring only once. Here the sequenced sample was peripheral blood, taken in the first trimester of pregnancy. The receptor set was obtained from a female donor in good health, enrolled as a control in a pregnancy study.

The chain joins TRBV10-3 to TRBJ2-1, with 13 bases matching TRBD2. Trimming cost V 7 bases and J 0 bases; bases outside gene matches: 9. Germline V gene data show CDR1 as ENHRY and CDR2 as SYGVKD. This CDR3 has 18 residues. CDR3: CAITQTSGGPSSYNEQFF. CDR3 sequence (DNA): TGTGCCATCACCCAGACTAGCGGGGGGCCCAGCTCCTACAATGAGCAGTTCTTC.

The V and J genes are TRBV7-9 and TRBJ2-5, with 13 bases that match TRBD2. V lost 1 base, J lost 5 bases, and 7 bases stayed unmatched. CDR1 and CDR2 (germline): SEHNR, FQNEAQ (reference sequence). The CDR3 sequence is 17 residues long. The CDR3, as DNA: TGTGCCAGCAGCTTAGGAACTAGCGGGGGGGCCCGGGAGACCCAGTACTTC. As protein: CASSLGTSGGARETQYF.

The V gene is TRBV27, the J gene TRBJ2-4; D perhaps matches TRBD2 (5 bases). CDR1 and CDR2 from the germline V gene are MNHEY and SMNVEV (reference sequence). This CDR3 has 16 amino acids. Trimming took 5 bases from V and 6 from J, leaving 20 bases between them. CDR3 region: CASSPSRVSRGNIQYF. In DNA form, the CDR3 reads TGTGCCAGCAGTCCATCTCGTGTCTCACGGGGAAACATTCAGTACTTC.

The chain has TRBV28 and TRBJ2-5; no reliable D call. The CDR3 contains 15 residues. The germline CDR1 and CDR2 sequences are MDHEN and SYDVKM. V was clipped by 8 bases and J by 5 bases, with 21 bases between them. The CDR3 spells CASSTNSPPGETQYF. DNA for the CDR3: TGTGCCAGCTCAACCAACAGCCCGCCTGGGGAGACCCAGTACTTC.

The chain couples TRBV5-4 to TRBJ1-2, with no clear D. Trimming took 0 bases from V and 4 from J, leaving 13 bases between them. The germline V gene encodes CDR1 SGHNT and CDR2 YYREEE (reference sequence). The CDR3 totals 15 residues. CDR3 in DNA: TGTGCCAGCAGCTTGGGGGCAGCCCTTTCCTATGGCTACACCTTC. This codes for CASSLGAALSYGYTF.

The chain joins TRBV28 to TRBJ1-5; the D is unclear. The CDR3 runs 17 residues. The germline CDR1 and CDR2 sequences are MDHEN and SYDVKM. Trimming removed 7 bases from V and 4 bases from J, with 23 bases in between. The CDR3 DNA sequence: TGTGCCAGCATGACGAGGAAAGGGCCGGGAGTTAATCAGCCCCAGCATTTT. Protein: CASMTRKGPGVNQPQHF.

The chain carries TRBV7-9 and TRBJ2-3; TRBD2 aligns across 11 bases. The CDR3 is made up of 16 amino acids. CDR1 and CDR2 (germline): SEHNR, FQNEAQ (reference sequence). V gave up 7 bases and J gave up 2 bases; unmatched junction bases: 8. The CDR3 nucleotides are TGTGCCAGCATCTCCGGGACTAGCGGTCACACAGATACGCAGTATTTT. This gives the protein CASISGTSGHTDTQYF. The full variable domain, rest sourced from reference TRBV7-9 and TRBJ2-3, is DTGVSQNPRHKITKRGQNVTFRCDPISEHNRLYWYRQTLGQGPEFLTYFQNEAQLEKSRLLSDRFSAERPKGSFSTLEIQRTEQGDSAMYLCASISGTSGHTDTQYFGPGTRLTVL.

The V and J genes are TRBV7-9 and TRBJ2-5; a weak D match, TRBD1 (7 bases). Trimming cost V 1 base and J 5 bases, with 14 bases left between them. The germline V gene encodes CDR1 SEHNR and CDR2 FQNEAQ (reference sequence). The CDR3 has 15 residues. CDR3 residues: CASSLVGGGRETQYF. In DNA, the CDR3 is TGTGCCAGCAGCTTAGTTGGAGGGGGCCGGGAGACCCAGTACTTC.

The V call is TRBV28, the J call TRBJ2-2; D is unresolved. Looked up from germline, CDR1 is MDHEN and CDR2 is SYDVKM. Trimming took off 5 bases at V and 2 bases at J, with 6 bases between the two ends. This CDR3 is 13 amino acids long. The CDR3 region has the DNA TGTGCCAGCAGTACCCTAAACACCGGGGAGCTGTTTTTT. Protein sequence: CASSTLNTGELFF. Filled out from reference TRBV28 and TRBJ2-2, the complete variable domain reads DVKVTQSSRYLVKRTGEKVFLECVQDMDHENMFWYRQDPGLGLRLIYFSYDVKMKEKGDIPEGYSVSREKKERFSLILESASTNQTSMYLCASSTLNTGELFFGEGSRLTVL.

The V call is TRBV28, the J call TRBJ2-7; D possibly corresponds to TRBD1 (6 bases). V was trimmed by 6 bases and J by 8 bases, leaving 17 bases between them. The CDR3 has 13 amino acids. CDR1 and CDR2 from the germline V gene are MDHEN and SYDVKM. In DNA, the CDR3 is TGTGCCAGCAGCGGTGGCAGGGGCGTGAAGCAGTACTTC. Protein product: CASSGGRGVKQYF.

As DNA, the CDR3 is TGCAGTGCTAGATCCGCCGGGGAGCTGTTTTTT. Translation gives CSARSAGELFF. J is TRBJ2-2 and V is TRBV20-1; D gene uncertain. The CDR3 totals 11 residues. Looked up from germline, CDR1 is DFQATT and CDR2 is SNEGSKA (reference sequence). Trimming pared 2 bases from V and 6 bases from J, leaving 4 bases between.

The V gene is TRBV6-6, the J gene TRBJ2-7; TRBD1 is a possible D gene (5 bases). Germline CDR1 reads MNHNY; CDR2 reads SVGAGI (reference sequence). The CDR3 loop spans 14 amino acids. Trimming took 2 bases from V and 4 from J, leaving 12 bases between them. The CDR3 protein is CASSYHGHLYEQYF. The CDR3 nucleotides are TGTGCCAGCAGTTACCACGGACACCTTTACGAGCAGTACTTC.

The rearrangement joins TRBV6-4 to TRBJ2-2; D is perhaps TRBD2 (5 bases). The CDR3 spans 14 residues. Trimming left V 2 bases short and J 7 bases short, with 11 bases between. Germline CDR1 and CDR2: MRHNA and SNTAGT. The CDR3 region has the DNA TGTGCCAGCAGTGACAGGGCTAGCAGCGGGGAGCTGTTTTTT. Translating it yields CASSDRASSGELFF.

The chain uses TRBV28 and TRBJ1-5; 7 bases line up with TRBD1. CDR1 is MDHEN, CDR2 SYDVKM, per germline. CDR3 size: 13 residues. The V and J ends lost 6 bases and 7 bases, in that order; junction bases with no gene match: 6. The CDR3 here is CASSYQGDQPQHF. CDR3 nucleotide sequence: TGTGCCAGCAGCTACCAGGGGGACCAGCCCCAGCATTTT.

CDR3 coding DNA: TGCGCCAGCAGCTTGACTAGCGGGGGGGCCGGAGAGACCCAGTACTTC. This sequence encodes CASSLTSGGAGETQYF. J is TRBJ2-5 and V is TRBV5-1, with 13 bases aligning to TRBD2. The CDR3 has 16 residues. From germline, CDR1 is SGHRS and CDR2 YFSETQ. Trimming at V came to 1 base and at J to 4 bases, leaving 4 bases not matched to a gene.

The V gene is TRBV21-1, the J gene TRBJ2-7; the table's TRBD2 call for D was not verified on the DNA. TRBV21-1 is classified as a pseudogene. The CDR3 loop spans 11 amino acids. The CDR3 loop is CASRAGGEQYF. In DNA form, the CDR3 reads TGTGCCAGCAGAGCGGGGGGGGAGCAGTACTTC.

This rearrangement joins TRBV4-1 to TRBJ2-3, with TRBD2 identical over 10 bases. Looked up from germline, CDR1 is MGHRA and CDR2 is YSYEKL. The CDR3 totals 17 residues. The ends lost 4 bases at V and 8 bases at J; junction bases unmatched: 15. The CDR3 protein is CASSLDSSGGPAVTQYF. The CDR3 DNA reads as TGCGCCAGCAGCCTAGACTCTAGCGGGGGCCCCGCAGTTACGCAGTATTTT.

The genes are TRBV4-2 and TRBJ2-5; tentative D call: TRBD2 (5 bases). The CDR3 consists of 16 residues. Germline CDR1 is LGHNA and CDR2 is YNFKEQ. V gave up 2 bases and J gave up 1 base, with 14 bases separating them. The CDR3 nucleotides read TGTGCCAGCAGCCAAACCGTCGGGGTCCGCCAAGAGACCCAGTACTTC. Amino acid sequence: CASSQTVGVRQETQYF.

V gene TRBV2 combines with J gene TRBJ2-1; 10 bases are a match to TRBD2. CDR3 size: 15 residues. Germline CDR1 SNHLY, CDR2 FYNNEI. After removal of 2 bases from V and 8 bases from J, the junction contained 6 bases not matched to a gene. The CDR3 region is CASSELAGVGDEQFF. Written as DNA, the CDR3 is TGTGCCAGCAGTGAACTAGCGGGAGTTGGGGATGAGCAGTTCTTC.

The rearrangement uses TRBV6-4 and TRBJ2-1; TRBD2 matches at 10 bases. CDR3 length: 15 amino acids. The trim removed 3 bases at V and 3 bases at J, leaving 2 bases unmatched. Germline V gene lookup returns CDR1 MRHNA and CDR2 SNTAGT. CDR3 DNA: TGTGCCAGCAGTGAAACTAGCGGGGACTACAATGAGCAGTTCTTC. Protein: CASSETSGDYNEQFF.

V gene TRBV6-1 combines with J gene TRBJ2-7, with D perhaps TRBD2 (5 bases). Germline-derived CDR1 and CDR2 are MNHNS and SASEGT. The length of the CDR3 is 13 residues. V gave up 9 bases and J gave up 6 bases, with 18 bases separating them. CDR3 loop: CASPWRAIGEQYF. In nucleotides, the CDR3 is TGTGCCAGTCCATGGCGGGCCATTGGCGAGCAGTACTTC.

This sequence joins TRBV19 and TRBJ2-1; D call uncertain. CDR1 and CDR2 from the germline V gene are LNHDA and SQIVND (reference sequence). The V and J ends lost 4 bases and 3 bases respectively, with 13 bases between them. CDR3 length: 15 amino acids. The chain's CDR3 is CASSSPRLYYNEQFF. Here the CDR3 DNA reads TGTGCCAGTAGTAGTCCGAGACTGTACTACAATGAGCAGTTCTTC.

This clone has a single count. The CDR3 DNA reads TGTGCCAGCAGAGCACAGGGACGTGAAGCTTTCTTT. Amino acids: CASRAQGREAFF. The gene calls are TRBV7-9 and TRBJ1-1; weak D call: TRBD1 (6 bases). The CDR3 covers 12 residues. V lost 6 bases to trimming and J lost 7 bases, with 12 bases between them. CDR1 and CDR2 (germline): SEHNR, FQNEAQ (reference sequence).

This clone was picked up one time. The J gene is TRBJ1-1, the V gene TRBV28; D gene uncertain. Deletions cut 6 bases from V and 11 bases from J, with 16 bases between. The CDR3 has 12 residues. Germline V gene lookup returns CDR1 MDHEN and CDR2 SYDVKM. The CDR3 DNA reads as TGTGCCAGCAGCCCCGGAGGCTTAAGGGCTTTCTTT. The encoded protein is CASSPGGLRAFF.

The rearrangement links TRBV11-1 to TRBJ1-3, with a tentative D call TRBD1 (5 bases). Trimming cost V 5 bases and J 0 bases, with 11 bases left between them. CDR3 size: 15 residues. Germline CDR1 and CDR2: SGHAT and FQDESV (reference sequence). The CDR3 protein is CASSPDRHSGNTIYF. The CDR3 DNA sequence: TGTGCCAGCAGCCCCGACAGACACTCTGGAAACACCATATATTTT.

The gene calls are TRBV6-5 and TRBJ2-5, with TRBD2 matching 8 bases. CDR3 length: 13 amino acids. Germline CDR1 MNHEY, CDR2 SVGAGI. The trim removed 8 bases at V and 4 bases at J, leaving 6 bases unmatched. In DNA, the CDR3 is TGTGCCAGCCGGGGGGGGATGGGAGAGACCCAGTACTTC. Encoded protein: CASRGGMGETQYF.

The V and J genes are TRBV7-3 and TRBJ2-1; D is perhaps TRBD2 (6 bases). The CDR3 loop spans 15 amino acids. Trimming took off 5 bases at V and 1 base at J, with 12 bases between the two ends. Germline V CDR1 and CDR2: SGHTA, FQGTGA. CDR3 in DNA: TGTGCCAGCAGCCCTGGGGGGAATTCCTACAATGAGCAGTTCTTC. It specifies CASSPGGNSYNEQFF.

The rearrangement uses TRBV28 and TRBJ1-5; TRBD1 might be the D (5 bases). The CDR3 extends over 15 amino acids. The V end was cut by 4 bases, the J end by 4 bases, with 14 bases between. Germline V lookup: CDR1 MDHEN, CDR2 SYDVKM. CDR3 sequence reads: CASSSRVPGNQPQHF. CDR3 sequence (DNA): TGTGCCAGCAGTTCCAGGGTCCCCGGAAATCAGCCCCAGCATTTT.

The chain links TRBV5-1 to TRBJ1-1, with TRBD1 matching 8 bases. The CDR3 runs 14 residues. After removal of 4 bases from V and 1 base from J, the junction contained 3 bases not matched to a gene. CDR1 and CDR2 from the germline V gene are SGHRS and YFSETQ. CDR3 in amino acids: CASSIGTGNTEAFF. In nucleotides, the CDR3 is TGCGCCAGCAGCATTGGGACAGGGAACACTGAAGCTTTCTTT.

The rearrangement links TRBV27 to TRBJ2-3; 10 bases agree with TRBD2. The junction had 8 bases not matched to a gene; V was cut back by 5 bases and J by 0 bases. CDR1 is MNHEY, CDR2 SMNVEV, per germline (reference sequence). This CDR3 region has 17 residues. CDR3 residues: CASSPKAGGTSTDTQYF. The CDR3 coding sequence is TGTGCCAGCAGTCCCAAAGCGGGAGGGACTAGCACAGATACGCAGTATTTT.